A single sample gave rise to the 27 T cell receptor beta chains below, sequenced in a study of control samples from healthy donors and cancer patients. TCRdb's table, derived via immunoSEQ multiplex PCR, lists solely in-frame clones and lacks some. The sample records over 20,000 clones, roughly 80% being singletons. Source material: PBMCs. The origin of the receptors is a man between 60 and 75 years old with colorectal cancer.

This clone was detected only a few times. The J gene is TRBJ1-5, the V gene TRBV4-1, with 7 bases fitting TRBD1. The J segment lost 9 bases and the V segment lost 1 base, leaving 12 bases of the junction unmatched. CDR3 length: 16 amino acids. In germline, CDR1 is MGHRA, CDR2 YSYEKL. DNA for the CDR3: TGCGCCAGCAGCCAAGTGTCGACAGGGTCCGTTTCGCCCCAGCATTTT. This translates into CASSQVSTGSVSPQHF.

A few counts support this clone. This chain links TRBV14 with TRBJ1-2; D remains ambiguous. V lost 5 bases, J lost 3 bases, and 4 bases lay in between. Germline V gene sequence: CDR1 SGHDN, CDR2 FVKESK. The CDR3 length is 11 residues. The CDR3 bases are TGTGCCAGCAGCAGGGACTATGGCTACACCTTC. It translates to CASSRDYGYTF.

The V call is TRBV19, the J call TRBJ1-2; D remains ambiguous. From germline, CDR1 is LNHDA and CDR2 SQIVND (reference sequence). This CDR3 region has 14 residues. V shed 3 bases and J shed 3 bases, with 11 bases lying between them. The CDR3 here is CASSIETNYYGYTF. The DNA for the CDR3 is TGTGCCAGTAGTATCGAGACTAATTACTATGGCTACACCTTC.

The chain links TRBV3-1 (or the pseudogene TRBV3-2) to TRBJ1-5, with D tentatively TRBD1 (5 bases). Trimming pared 2 bases from V and 1 base from J, leaving 6 bases between. The germline gives CDR1 LGHDT, CDR2 YNNKEL (reference sequence). CDR3 length equals 14 residues. The CDR3 spells CASSQRDSNQPQHF. The CDR3 DNA follows: TGTGCCAGCAGCCAACGGGACAGCAATCAGCCCCAGCATTTT.

The chain joins TRBV11-1 to TRBJ1-1; D uncertain. The CDR3 extends over 14 amino acids. V lost 1 base and J 1 base, leaving 7 bases between the germline ends. Germline-derived CDR1 and CDR2 are SGHAT and FQDESV (reference sequence). The CDR3 here is CASSLGSWNTEAFF. The CDR3 DNA follows: TGTGCCAGCAGCTTAGGTTCTTGGAACACTGAAGCTTTCTTT.

This clone was picked up a small number of times. V usage is TRBV5-1 and J usage is TRBJ1-5, with D uncertain. CDR3 length: 17 residues. The V end was cut by 4 bases, the J end by 3 bases, with 20 bases between. From germline, CDR1 is SGHRS and CDR2 YFSETQ. CDR3 coding DNA: TGCGCCAGCAGCGCCGGGGAGGCGGGGAAGGTCAATCAGCCCCAGCATTTT. Protein product: CASSAGEAGKVNQPQHF.

This clone was found once. V gene TRBV7-8 combines with J gene TRBJ1-1; D is possibly TRBD1 (5 bases). The CDR3 covers 13 residues. The germline V gene encodes CDR1 SGHVS and CDR2 FQNEAQ. Trimming stripped 3 bases from V and 7 bases from J, with 12 bases between. CDR3 DNA: TGTGCCAGCAGCTTTGCAGGGAAACTTGAAGCTTTCTTT. It is translated as CASSFAGKLEAFF.

The rearrangement uses TRBV7-9 and TRBJ1-5; 8 nucleotides line up with TRBD1. Trimming took 5 bases from V and 6 from J; bases not matched to a gene: 3. Germline assignment: CDR1 SEHNR and CDR2 FQNEAQ (reference sequence). The CDR3 is made up of 13 amino acids. The DNA for the CDR3 is TGTGCCAGCAGCCGGACAGGGTTTCAGCCCCAGCATTTT. Its translation is CASSRTGFQPQHF.

The rearrangement links TRBV5-1 to TRBJ2-5; 7 nucleotides line up with TRBD2. This CDR3 has 14 amino acids. V gave up 0 bases and J gave up 5 bases; unmatched junction bases: 4. The germline V gene encodes CDR1 SGHRS and CDR2 YFSETQ. The CDR3 reads CASSLVAGVETQYF. In DNA, the CDR3 is TGCGCCAGCAGCTTGGTTGCGGGGGTGGAGACCCAGTACTTC.

The genes are TRBV19 and TRBJ1-1; D gene unclear. Trimming removed 4 bases from V and 5 bases from J, with 8 bases in between. Per the germline V gene, CDR1 is LNHDA and CDR2 is SQIVND (reference sequence). This CDR3 region has 12 residues. CDR3 amino acids: CASSKLGTEAFF. CDR3 in DNA: TGTGCCAGTAGTAAATTAGGGACTGAAGCTTTCTTT.

The table lists this clone with a count of one. The rearrangement links TRBV24-1 to TRBJ2-5; 8 bases are a match to TRBD1. The CDR3 sequence is 16 residues long. Unmatched junction bases numbered 7, after V lost 3 bases and J lost 2 bases. The germline V gene has CDR1 KGHDR and CDR2 SFDVKD. CDR3 region: CATSDPGQGVQETQYF. Written as DNA, the CDR3 is TGTGCCACCAGTGATCCAGGACAGGGCGTACAAGAGACCCAGTACTTC.

The chain couples TRBV6-2 or TRBV6-3 to TRBJ2-7; no clear D gene. This CDR3 comprises 14 residues. Germline loops: CDR1 MNHEY, CDR2 SVGEGT. V lost 5 bases and J 0 bases, leaving 11 bases between the germline ends. The CDR3: CASSAPKGSYEQYV. The CDR3 DNA reads TGTGCCAGCAGTGCCCCTAAAGGCTCCTACGAGCAGTACGTC.

This clone was observed a single time. The rearrangement links TRBV10-2 to TRBJ2-1, with D perhaps TRBD1 (5 bases). CDR1 and CDR2 (germline): WSHSY, SAAADI. The V and J ends lost 0 bases and 2 bases respectively, with 14 bases between them. There are 17 residues in the CDR3. The CDR3, as DNA: TGCGCCAGCAGTGAGTCGGGGATCCAGGGCCCCTACAATGAGCAGTTCTTC. As protein: CASSESGIQGPYNEQFF.

The chain recombines TRBV12-5 with TRBJ1-5; D is perhaps TRBD1 (6 bases). V was cut by 1 base and J by 2 bases, with 9 bases left in between. From germline, CDR1 is LGHNT and CDR2 FRNRAP. The CDR3 extends over 15 amino acids. The CDR3 DNA is TGTGCTAGTGGTTTGGCCCCAGGGGGCAATCAGCCCCAGCATTTT. As protein: CASGLAPGGNQPQHF.

This chain connects TRBV6-5 to TRBJ1-5, with 7 bases lining up with TRBD1. Germline V gene sequence: CDR1 MNHEY, CDR2 SVGAGI. V gave up 10 bases and J gave up 9 bases; unmatched junction bases: 15. The CDR3 length is 14 residues. Written as DNA, the CDR3 is TGTGCCAACCTACAGGGGTTATCAGTGTGGCCCCAGCATTTT. Protein: CANLQGLSVWPQHF.

The V and J genes are TRBV6-5 and TRBJ1-2; D not certain. Germline values: CDR1 MNHEY, CDR2 SVGAGI. The CDR3 spans 13 residues. Between the trimmed V and J ends, which lost 8 bases and 4 bases, there was a span of 14 bases. The CDR3 coding sequence is TGTGCCAGCCCCGGGCAGTCACTCTATGGCTACACCTTC. It encodes CASPGQSLYGYTF.

The genes are TRBV3-1 (or the pseudogene TRBV3-2) and TRBJ1-4, with D unresolved. The V end lost 0 bases, the J end lost 11 bases, and 7 bases lay between the germline ends. Germline lookup yields CDR1 LGHDT and CDR2 YNNKEL (reference sequence). This CDR3 has 12 residues. The CDR3 sequence is CASSQDRMKLFF. CDR3 DNA sequence: TGTGCCAGCAGCCAAGATAGGATGAAACTGTTTTTT.

V and J are TRBV27 and TRBJ1-6, with D unclear. Trimming removed 0 bases from V and 9 bases from J, with 6 bases in between. Germline V gives CDR1 MNHEY, CDR2 SMNVEV (reference sequence). The CDR3 has 13 amino acids. CDR3 residues: CASSLSSGSPLHF. In DNA, the CDR3 is TGTGCCAGCAGTTTATCGTCCGGTTCACCCCTCCACTTT.

J is TRBJ1-4 and V is TRBV6-5; perhaps TRBD1 as D (6 bases). The CDR3 spans 13 residues. Germline CDR1 is MNHEY and CDR2 is SVGAGI. With 8 bases removed from V and 8 bases from J, the gap between germline ends came to 15 bases. The CDR3, as DNA: TGTGCCAGCTCCAGGGGCTATAGCGAAAAACTGTTTTTT. Translating it yields CASSRGYSEKLFF.

This chain uses TRBV6-5 with TRBJ1-4; 9 bases line up with TRBD1. V lost 5 bases, J lost 7 bases, and 8 bases stayed unmatched. Germline values: CDR1 MNHEY, CDR2 SVGAGI. The CDR3 extends over 15 amino acids. Here the CDR3 reads CASSRGTGITEKLFF. For the CDR3, the DNA is TGTGCCAGCAGTCGGGGGACAGGGATCACTGAAAAACTGTTTTTT.

The chain couples TRBV27 to TRBJ2-1; 10 nucleotides agree with TRBD1. The CDR3 is made up of 18 amino acids. Germline V lookup: CDR1 MNHEY, CDR2 SMNVEV (reference sequence). V lost 1 base and J lost 7; bases outside the gene matches: 13. CDR3 sequence: CASSLLGGGTGARNEQFF. CDR3 nucleotides: TGTGCCAGCAGTTTATTAGGTGGAGGGACAGGGGCCAGAAATGAGCAGTTCTTC.

The chain combines TRBV5-1 with TRBJ1-2; 9 nucleotides align to TRBD1. V was pared by 3 bases and J by 2 bases, with 2 bases of the junction left unmatched. Germline values: CDR1 SGHRS, CDR2 YFSETQ. This CDR3 comprises 14 residues. CDR3 in amino acids: CASSSGQGNYGYTF. In nucleotides, the CDR3 is TGCGCCAGCAGCTCTGGACAGGGGAACTATGGCTACACCTTC.

This clone came up a few times. The chain combines TRBV5-5 with TRBJ2-3, with a possible D match to TRBD1 (6 bases). Germline CDR1 SGHKS, CDR2 YYEKEE (reference sequence). V dropped 2 bases and J dropped 2 bases, with 12 bases sitting between them. The CDR3 sequence is 15 residues long. The CDR3 nucleotides read TGTGCCAGCAGCTTCCAGGGGCGAGCCACAGATACGCAGTATTTT. Translating gives CASSFQGRATDTQYF.

The rearrangement links TRBV6-5 to TRBJ1-2, with 10 bases fitting TRBD1. Germline assignment: CDR1 MNHEY and CDR2 SVGAGI. The junction had 5 bases not matched to a gene; V was cut back by 2 bases and J by 5 bases. This CDR3 region has 15 residues. CDR3 residues: CASSYKVGQGYGYTF. DNA for the CDR3: TGTGCCAGCAGTTACAAAGTGGGACAGGGGTATGGCTACACCTTC.

The gene calls are TRBV5-1 and TRBJ2-3; TRBD2 matches at 7 bases. Germline lookup yields CDR1 SGHRS and CDR2 YFSETQ. The junction had 5 bases not matched to a gene; V was cut back by 6 bases and J by 4 bases. The CDR3 consists of 13 residues. The DNA for the CDR3 is TGCGCCAGCAACCGGGGGGAAGCAGATACGCAGTATTTT. Its protein is CASNRGEADTQYF.

V and J are TRBV5-4 and TRBJ2-4; 9 nucleotides agree with TRBD2. The CDR3 extends over 15 amino acids. Germline values: CDR1 SGHNT, CDR2 YYREEE (reference sequence). Trimming removed 1 base from V and 7 bases from J; junction bases left unmatched: 6. The CDR3 coding sequence is TGTGCCAGCAGCTTGTCTGGACTAGCGTCGAACATTCAGTACTTC. Its translation is CASSLSGLASNIQYF.

The rearrangement uses TRBV5-4 and TRBJ2-2; D is unresolved. Germline V gene lookup returns CDR1 SGHNT and CDR2 YYREEE (reference sequence). The CDR3 spans 15 residues. V shed 3 bases and J shed 1 base, with 10 bases lying between them. The CDR3 loop is CASSSASVNTGELFF. The CDR3 bases are TGTGCCAGCAGCTCGGCCTCCGTGAACACCGGGGAGCTGTTTTTT. The full variable domain, its missing parts supplied by reference TRBV5-4 and TRBJ2-2, is ETGVTQSPTHLIKTRGQQVTLRCSSQSGHNTVSWYQQALGQGPQFIFQYYREEENGRGNFPPRFSGLQFPNYSSELNVNALELDDSALYLCASSSASVNTGELFFGEGSRLTVL.